This TCR beta chain emerged from a study of T-cell reconstitution after alpha-beta-depleted transplantation in children. Trimming took off 6 bases at V and 6 bases at J, with 11 bases between the two ends. This CDR3 has 13 amino acids. Unique molecular identifiers were built into the TCRbeta library. MiXCR, applied by TCRdb to the PCR reads, yields one record per CDR3 protein. Of about 980,000 distinct CDR3 sequences listed, roughly 29% are singletons. The V call is TRBV12-3 or TRBV12-4, the J call TRBJ2-2, with a tentative D call TRBD2 (5 bases). This receptor was obtained from a boy less than two years old who had a stem cell transplant for SCID, so the T cells may come from the graft donor. The sequencing used PBMCs, mostly from graft donor cells, collected 360 days after TCRalphabeta/CD19-depleted stem cell transplant. CDR3: CASRNWGAGELFF. The CDR3 DNA follows: TGTGCCAGCAGAAATTGGGGAGCCGGGGAGCTGTTTTTT.